The TCR beta chain under discussion was sequenced for a study of CD8+ T cells in alopecia areata. Whole-study findings and limits: Sharing of TCRs across patients appeared less clear than in mice, possibly for HLA-related reasons.

This sample's treatment: oral pan-JAK inhibitor, 5-10 mg twice daily. Comments on this clone: Its specificity is not known.

Extraction and reverse transcription of RNA yielded cDNA as the sequencing template. The repertoire was sequenced with immunoSEQ multiplex PCR; TCRdb's copy has only in-frame clones and lacks some. The sample gives 110,000 to 150,000 clones, around 50% of which show up once; more than 15% is in the top ten. Sequencing was performed on CD8+ T cells sorted from blood, taken at week 4, from a patient treated with tofacitinib. The receptor comes from a human donor with alopecia areata.

The CDR3 nucleotides are TGTGCCAGTACGGGGGGGCCCATTCATGAGCAGTTCTTC. This encodes CASTGGPIHEQFF. The chain links TRBV6-6 to TRBJ2-1, with 8 nucleotides matching TRBD2. Germline V gives CDR1 MNHNY, CDR2 SVGAGI (reference sequence). CDR3 size: 13 residues. The ends lost 9 bases at V and 8 bases at J; junction bases unmatched: 9.